Included here is one T cell receptor beta chain sequence, with context. Construction of the TCRbeta library involved unique molecular identifiers. MiXCR, applied by TCRdb to the PCR reads, yields one record per CDR3 protein. The data contain some 500,000 distinct CDR3 sequences, over 25% of them singletons. This CDR3 has 14 residues. Germline values: CDR1 MNHEY, CDR2 SVGAGI. Trimming left V 2 bases short and J 5 bases short, with 12 bases between. The data were taken from a study of T-cell reconstitution after alpha-beta-depleted transplantation in children. The rearrangement links TRBV6-5 to TRBJ1-1; weak D call: TRBD1 (6 bases). The input for sequencing was PBMCs from the stem cell graft donor, taken from the stem cell graft. The source is a human donor who donated a stem cell graft to a child with aplastic anemia. CDR3 DNA sequence: TGTGCCAGCAGTTACCCCCGGGGGGCAACTGAAGCTTTCTTT. Amino acids: CASSYPRGATEAFF.